This T cell receptor (beta chain) stems from a study of blood T cell repertoires in COVID-19. Overall study context: Samples representing acute and convalescent COVID-19 were sourced from the United States, Italy and Spain. PBMCs, B-cell-depleted T cells, or T cells were the source of the cDNA or gDNA that made up the material.

Authors' data handling: Amplification of reference gene primers was used by the study to estimate nucleated cell counts. The assay was immunoSEQ multiplex PCR, and TCRdb's table has in-frame clones only and misses some. That table furnishes V, J and clone size, whereas the DNA furnished D and trimming. The sample consists of more than 300,000 clones, under 95% of them appearing once. CDR3 length: 12 residues. Trimming took 5 bases from V and 12 from J, leaving 12 bases between them. The germline V gene has CDR1 SGHKS and CDR2 YYEKEE (reference sequence). The sample consisted of PBMCs or T cells enriched from blood (not recorded which). This chain uses TRBV5-5 with TRBJ2-6; TRBD1 is a possible D gene (5 bases). The sequence was obtained from a woman aged 25 to 39 who had recovered from COVID-19. The CDR3 nucleotides are TGTGCCAGCAGGGGGCACCAACGCGTCCTGACTTTC. Protein: CASRGHQRVLTF.